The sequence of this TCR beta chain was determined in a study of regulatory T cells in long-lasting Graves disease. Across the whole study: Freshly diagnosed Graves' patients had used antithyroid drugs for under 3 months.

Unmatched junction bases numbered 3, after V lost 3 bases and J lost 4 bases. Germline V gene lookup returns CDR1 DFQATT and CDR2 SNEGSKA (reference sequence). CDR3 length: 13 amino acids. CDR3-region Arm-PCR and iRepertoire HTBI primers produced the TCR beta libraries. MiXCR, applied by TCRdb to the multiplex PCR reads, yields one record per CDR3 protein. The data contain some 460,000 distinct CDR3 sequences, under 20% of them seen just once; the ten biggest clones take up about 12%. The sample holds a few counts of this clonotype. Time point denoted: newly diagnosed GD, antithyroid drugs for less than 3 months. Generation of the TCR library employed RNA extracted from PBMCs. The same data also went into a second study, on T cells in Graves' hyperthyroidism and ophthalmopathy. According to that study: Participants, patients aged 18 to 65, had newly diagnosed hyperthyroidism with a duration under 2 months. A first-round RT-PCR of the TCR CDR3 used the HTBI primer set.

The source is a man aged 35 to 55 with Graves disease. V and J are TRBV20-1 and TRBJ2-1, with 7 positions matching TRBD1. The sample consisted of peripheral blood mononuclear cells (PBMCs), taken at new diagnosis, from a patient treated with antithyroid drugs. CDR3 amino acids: CSASQGVYNEQFF. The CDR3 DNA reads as TGCAGTGCTAGCCAGGGGGTGTACAATGAGCAGTTCTTC.